Sequencing of this TCR beta chain was carried out in a study of blood T cell repertoires in COVID-19. Study-level information: The study drew acute and convalescent COVID-19 samples from the United States, Italy and Spain. The analysed material was cDNA or gDNA that came from T cells, B-cell-depleted T cells, or PBMCs.

Germline assignment: CDR1 SGHTA and CDR2 FQGNSA. Trimming stripped 3 bases from V and 0 bases from J, with 5 bases between. The CDR3 loop spans 14 amino acids. In the authors' methods: It was from reference gene primer amplification that nucleated cell counts were estimated. Clones were sequenced by immunoSEQ multiplex PCR, and TCRdb holds only the in-frame ones, with some missing. Clonal size and the V and J genes are those of that table, whereas D and trimming came from the DNA. The sample lists about 410,000 clones; just over 85% were seen once. The V call is TRBV7-2, the J call TRBJ2-2; D remains unclear. Sample: peripheral blood. This TCR came from a woman aged 25 to 39 with active or convalescent COVID-19. The CDR3 DNA follows: TGTGCCAGCAGCTTTGGCACGAACACCGGGGAGCTGTTTTTT. It translates to CASSFGTNTGELFF.